This T cell receptor beta chain was documented in a study of cytomegalovirus exposure and HLA in healthy donors. PCR employed 60 Vbeta and 13 Jbeta primers. Produced via immunoSEQ multiplex PCR; TCRdb's table is partial and in-frame only. Counted here are hundreds of thousands of clones, about 90% occurring once; the ten biggest clones make up less than 2.5%. Germline CDR1 MNHEY, CDR2 SVGAGI. V gave up 5 bases and J gave up 0 bases, with 14 bases separating them. This CDR3 comprises 15 residues. Sequencing was carried out using PBMCs. The receptor comes from a woman in her late teens or twenties in good health and CMV-seronegative. The rearrangement joins TRBV6-5 to TRBJ2-7; weak D call: TRBD1 (6 bases). The CDR3 DNA is TGTGCCAGCAGTCGACCGGGACACAGCTCCTACGAGCAGTACTTC. Encoded protein: CASSRPGHSSYEQYF.